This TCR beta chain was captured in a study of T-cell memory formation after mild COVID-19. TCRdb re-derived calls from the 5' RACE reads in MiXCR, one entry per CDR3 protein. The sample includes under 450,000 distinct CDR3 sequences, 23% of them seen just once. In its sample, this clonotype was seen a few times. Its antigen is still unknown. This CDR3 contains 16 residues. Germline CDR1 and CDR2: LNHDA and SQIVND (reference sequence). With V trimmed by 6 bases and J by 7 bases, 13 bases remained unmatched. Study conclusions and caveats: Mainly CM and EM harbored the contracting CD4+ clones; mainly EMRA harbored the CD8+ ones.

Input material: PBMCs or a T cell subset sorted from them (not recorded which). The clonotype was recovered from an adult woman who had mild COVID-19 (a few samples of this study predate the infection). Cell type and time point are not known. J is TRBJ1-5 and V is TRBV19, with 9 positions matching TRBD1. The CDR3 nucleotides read TGTGCCAGTAGCCCGAGGGCGACAGGGGGTGAGCAGCCCCAGCATTTT. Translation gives CASSPRATGGEQPQHF. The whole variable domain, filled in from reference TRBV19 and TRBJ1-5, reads DGGITQSPKYLFRKEGQNVTLSCEQNLNHDAMYWYRQDPGQGLRLIYYSQIVNDFQKGDIAEGYSVSREKKESFPLTVTSAQKNPTAFYLCASSPRATGGEQPQHFGDGTRLSIL.